The T cell receptor beta chain under discussion was sequenced for a study of tumor-infiltrating lymphocytes in primary liver carcinoma. Overall study: Participating patients were men and women between 30 and 69 years old.

On this clonotype: No conserved phenylalanine or tryptophan ends this CDR3, so it is likely a read error.

CDR3 size: 17 residues. Trimming shortened V by 3 bases and J by 2 bases, and 17 bases separated the two germline ends. Germline values: CDR1 SGHAT, CDR2 FQDESV (reference sequence). Reverse transcription of approximately 500 ng total RNA with a constant-region primer produced TCR beta cDNA. Libraries for TCR beta were built through three nested multiplex PCR rounds, which together made up a slightly modified ARM-PCR procedure. The first two PCR rounds, approximately 10 cycles each, used TRBV1-TRBV30 forward primers and a C-beta reverse primer. TCRdb itself ran the multiplex PCR reads through MiXCR, one entry per CDR3 protein. The table has around 22,000 distinct CDR3 sequences, 70% to 90% seen once. The approximately 17-32 mg bulk tissue piece was not sorted before simultaneous RNA and DNA extraction.

The rearrangement uses TRBV11-1 and TRBJ2-4; D might be TRBD2 (6 bases). Sequencing was performed on liver tumor tissue from sampling region 2. Subset denoted: tumor region T2, inferior pole. The TCR comes from a woman in her 30s with primary liver carcinoma and hepatitis B virus infection. The CDR3 coding sequence is TGTGCCAGCAGCTTTCCCGGGACCTGCGGGACCAAAAACATTCAGTACTTA. Its protein is CASSFPGTCGTKNIQYL.